Listed below are T cell receptor beta chains from one sample, sequenced in a study of T cells in Graves' hyperthyroidism and ophthalmopathy. From the multiplex PCR reads, TCRdb called clonotypes with MiXCR, one entry per CDR3 protein. The table lists 550,000 to 600,000 distinct CDR3 sequences, 46% of them singletons. The sample taken for sequencing was peripheral blood or thyroid tissue (not recorded which). Receptor source: an adult woman with Graves' disease, either hyperthyroidism or ophthalmopathy (not recorded which). The CDR3 runs from the conserved cysteine through the conserved F or W. Fields, in order: CDR3 length, J gene, V gene, clone size, D gene, CDR3 protein, CDR3 DNA. D genes are given only for firm matches. Clone size is stated in some rows and not others, as once, few, many or a class when expanded.

cdr3_length: 13
j_call: TRBJ2-5
v_call: TRBV24-1
clone_size: many
d_call: -
cdr3_aa: CATSDLSRETQYF
cdr3_nt: TGTGCCACCAGTGATTTGTCGAGAGAGACCCAGTACTTC

cdr3_length: 13
j_call: TRBJ2-3
v_call: TRBV29-1
clone_size: -
d_call: -
cdr3_aa: CSVGGPISDTQYF
cdr3_nt: TGCAGCGTTGGAGGGCCTATTAGTGATACGCAGTATTTT

cdr3_length: 14
j_call: TRBJ1-4
v_call: TRBV29-1
clone_size: many
d_call: -
cdr3_aa: CSVETTGIREKLFF
cdr3_nt: TGCAGCGTTGAAACCACAGGGATCCGAGAAAAACTGTTTTTT

cdr3_length: 15
j_call: TRBJ1-2
v_call: TRBV9
clone_size: many
d_call: -
cdr3_aa: CASSSRHRDIYGYTF
cdr3_nt: TGTGCCAGCAGCTCCAGGCACAGGGATATCTATGGCTACACCTTC

cdr3_length: 15
j_call: TRBJ1-2
v_call: TRBV5-1
clone_size: -
d_call: TRBD1
cdr3_aa: CASSQGDRAFRGYTF
cdr3_nt: TGTGCCAGCAGCCAAGGGGACAGGGCTTTTCGAGGCTACACCTTC

cdr3_length: 14
j_call: TRBJ2-5
v_call: TRBV11-2
clone_size: -
d_call: TRBD1
cdr3_aa: CASSFSGGRQTQYF
cdr3_nt: TGTGCCAGCAGCTTTTCAGGGGGCCGGCAGACCCAGTACTTC

cdr3_length: 14
j_call: TRBJ2-7
v_call: TRBV20-1
clone_size: many
d_call: -
cdr3_aa: CSANPTGGSYEQYF
cdr3_nt: TGCAGTGCTAACCCGACAGGAGGCTCCTACGAGCAGTACTTC

cdr3_length: 14
j_call: TRBJ2-2
v_call: TRBV7-2
clone_size: -
d_call: TRBD2
cdr3_aa: CASSLNRGAGELFF
cdr3_nt: TGTGCCAGCAGCCTCAACCGGGGGGCCGGGGAGCTGTTTTTT

cdr3_length: 13
j_call: TRBJ2-7
v_call: TRBV29-1
clone_size: many
d_call: TRBD1
cdr3_aa: CSVVTGDSYEQYF
cdr3_nt: TGCAGCGTTGTGACAGGGGACTCCTACGAGCAGTACTTC

cdr3_length: 12
j_call: TRBJ2-3
v_call: TRBV2
clone_size: few
d_call: -
cdr3_aa: CASSRFPDTQYF
cdr3_nt: TGTGCCAGCAGCCGTTTCCCGGATACGCAGTATTTT

cdr3_length: 13
j_call: TRBJ2-2
v_call: TRBV19
clone_size: many
d_call: -
cdr3_aa: CASLKLNTGELFF
cdr3_nt: TGTGCCAGTCTTAAACTGAACACCGGGGAGCTGTTTTTT

cdr3_length: 15
j_call: TRBJ2-5
v_call: TRBV6-6
clone_size: few
d_call: TRBD2
cdr3_aa: CASSYGAGGWETQYF
cdr3_nt: TGTGCCAGCAGTTACGGAGCGGGAGGTTGGGAGACCCAGTACTTC

cdr3_length: 15
j_call: TRBJ2-7
v_call: TRBV24-1
clone_size: -
d_call: TRBD2
cdr3_aa: CATQNRGGSSYEQYF
cdr3_nt: TGTGCCACCCAAAATCGGGGGGGGAGCTCCTACGAGCAGTACTTC

cdr3_length: 14
j_call: TRBJ1-4
v_call: TRBV3-1
clone_size: few
d_call: -
cdr3_aa: CASTRDPRGEKLFF
cdr3_nt: TGTGCCAGCACCCGGGACCCCAGGGGTGAAAAACTGTTTTTT

cdr3_length: 12
j_call: TRBJ1-6
v_call: TRBV20-1
clone_size: -
d_call: -
cdr3_aa: CSSGLPVGPLHF
cdr3_nt: TGCAGTTCGGGACTCCCGGTGGGACCCCTCCACTTT